The next 31 T cell receptor beta chains were all read from a single sample in a study of shared clonotypes between healthy human individuals. CD45RO negativity and positive selection for CCR7 defined naive CD8 cells, a population that excluded terminally differentiated effector memory CD45RA+ cells. Clones were sequenced by immunoSEQ multiplex PCR, and TCRdb holds only the in-frame ones, with some missing. The profile shows around 2,100,000 clones, about 95% of them singletons. Material for sequencing was naive CD8+ T cells sorted from blood. These receptors were obtained from a man between 18 and 35 years old in good health.

V and J are TRBV4-1 and TRBJ1-5, with 7 bases matching TRBD1. The CDR3 is 16 residues long. The V gene's germline CDR1 is MGHRA and CDR2 YSYEKL. V shed 5 bases and J 7 bases; nucleotides not matched to a gene: 14. DNA for the CDR3: TGCGCCAGCAGCGTTGACACAGGGGCGGGGGGACAGCCCCAGCATTTT. This codes for CASSVDTGAGGQPQHF.

This clone was seen just once. The rearrangement links TRBV18 to TRBJ2-7; tentatively, D is TRBD1 (6 bases). The CDR3 is 13 residues long. The V gene's germline CDR1 is KGHSH and CDR2 LQKENI. Deletions cut 4 bases from V and 2 bases from J, with 9 bases between. The CDR3 region has the DNA TGTGCCAGCTCACAGGACAGTACCTACGAGCAGTACTTC. Its translation is CASSQDSTYEQYF.

This clone was found once. This rearrangement joins TRBV28 to TRBJ2-4; TRBD2 agrees at 9 bases. V lost 7 bases, J lost 1 base, and 8 bases stayed unmatched. CDR3 length: 16 residues. Germline CDR1 reads MDHEN; CDR2 reads SYDVKM. CDR3 amino acids: CASNPVAGGAKNIQYF. The DNA for the CDR3 is TGTGCCAGCAACCCAGTGGCGGGGGGGGCCAAAAACATTCAGTACTTC.

The rearrangement joins TRBV2 to TRBJ2-7; a weak D match, TRBD2 (6 bases). V was clipped by 6 bases and J by 0 bases, with 12 bases between them. Per germline, CDR1 SNHLY and CDR2 FYNNEI. This CDR3 is built from 14 residues. The CDR3 DNA reads as TGTGCCAGCAGGGTCGGGGGTAGCTCCTACGAGCAGTACTTC. This encodes CASRVGGSSYEQYF.

The chain is built from TRBV27 and TRBJ1-1; TRBD1 might be the D (5 bases). Germline-derived CDR1 and CDR2 are MNHEY and SMNVEV (reference sequence). This CDR3 spans 12 amino acids. The V end lost 6 bases, the J end lost 7 bases, and 12 bases lay between the germline ends. CDR3 nucleotide sequence: TGTGCCAGCAGACCGGTAAGGGGTGAAGCTTTCTTT. The encoded protein is CASRPVRGEAFF.

V is TRBV7-9 and J is TRBJ1-1, with a tentative D call TRBD1 (5 bases). This CDR3 spans 14 amino acids. Germline CDR1 SEHNR, CDR2 FQNEAQ (reference sequence). The V and J ends lost 0 bases and 4 bases respectively, with 9 bases between them. For the CDR3, the DNA is TGTGCCAGCAGCTTAGCGGGAGGGGCCACTGAAGCTTTCTTT. This sequence encodes CASSLAGGATEAFF.

V gene TRBV27 combines with J gene TRBJ2-2, with a weak D call TRBD2 (6 bases). Germline V gene sequence: CDR1 MNHEY, CDR2 SMNVEV (reference sequence). With 0 bases removed from V and 4 bases from J, the gap between germline ends came to 12 bases. CDR3 length: 16 amino acids. CDR3 sequence (DNA): TGTGCCAGCAGTTTATCCGCCGGGAGCGGCACCGGGGAGCTGTTTTTT. Translating it yields CASSLSAGSGTGELFF.

V and J are TRBV2 and TRBJ2-2; D is possibly TRBD1 (6 bases). The V gene's germline CDR1 is SNHLY and CDR2 FYNNEI. The CDR3 is made up of 13 amino acids. The V gene lost 6 bases and the J gene lost 5 bases, with 10 bases spanning the gap. This chain's CDR3 is CASSEGTTGELFF. In DNA form, the CDR3 reads TGTGCCAGCAGCGAGGGGACAACCGGGGAGCTGTTTTTT.

A single count supports this clone. The genes are TRBV5-1 and TRBJ1-1; D uncertain. V lost 3 bases to trimming and J lost 0 bases, with 12 bases between them. The length of the CDR3 is 15 residues. The germline gives CDR1 SGHRS, CDR2 YFSETQ. The CDR3 is CASSSADTMNTEAFF. CDR3 coding DNA: TGCGCCAGCAGCTCGGCTGATACGATGAACACTGAAGCTTTCTTT.

The chain links TRBV4-1 to TRBJ1-1, with TRBD1 matching over 9 bases. J was trimmed by 4 bases and V by 3 bases; bases with no gene match: 12. The CDR3 contains 17 residues. Germline V gene lookup returns CDR1 MGHRA and CDR2 YSYEKL. The CDR3 loop reads CASSQEPGTGIATEAFF. CDR3 sequence (DNA): TGCGCCAGCAGCCAGGAACCCGGGACAGGGATTGCCACTGAAGCTTTCTTT.

V gene TRBV29-1 combines with J gene TRBJ2-1; TRBD2 agrees at 9 bases. The J segment lost 0 bases and the V segment lost 4 bases, leaving 7 bases of the junction unmatched. Germline V CDR1 and CDR2: SQVTM, ANQGSEA. The length of the CDR3 is 16 residues. The CDR3 DNA sequence: TGCAGCGTTGGAGGTAGCGGGGGCCGCTCCTACAATGAGCAGTTCTTC. It yields the protein CSVGGSGGRSYNEQFF.

The chain recombines TRBV28 with TRBJ1-2; D gene ambiguous. The germline gives CDR1 MDHEN, CDR2 SYDVKM. CDR3 size: 15 residues. Deletions cut 1 base from V and 0 bases from J, with 9 bases between. DNA for the CDR3: TGTGCCAGCAGTTTATCCTCAGTGACTAACTATGGCTACACCTTC. Translated, it gives CASSLSSVTNYGYTF.

The J gene is TRBJ2-5, the V gene TRBV7-9, with D perhaps TRBD1 (6 bases). Germline CDR1 SEHNR, CDR2 FQNEAQ (reference sequence). The CDR3 consists of 14 residues. Trimming cost V 4 bases and J 2 bases, with 11 bases left between them. CDR3 bases: TGTGCCAGCAGCTCAGTACAGGGACAAGAGACCCAGTACTTC. Its translation is CASSSVQGQETQYF.

This sequence joins TRBV27 and TRBJ2-7, with TRBD1 matching 7 bases. The CDR3 sequence is 14 residues long. Germline V CDR1 and CDR2: MNHEY, SMNVEV (reference sequence). V shed 6 bases, J shed 2 bases, and the junction held 7 bases outside the gene matches. CDR3 region: CASSLIGQAYEQYF. CDR3 DNA sequence: TGTGCCAGCAGCCTAATCGGACAGGCCTACGAGCAGTACTTC.

The chain employs TRBV9 and TRBJ2-7, with 9 bases aligning to TRBD2. J gave up 3 bases and V 3 bases, and 10 bases lay outside the gene matches. CDR1 is SGDLS and CDR2 is YYNGEE in the germline V gene. The CDR3 loop spans 16 amino acids. Here the CDR3 DNA reads TGTGCCAGCAGCGCAACTAGCGGGTCGGAGGGCTACGAGCAGTACTTC. Encoded protein: CASSATSGSEGYEQYF.

The V gene is TRBV11-1, the J gene TRBJ2-5, with D hard to call. The CDR3 loop spans 14 amino acids. V was pared by 4 bases and J by 3 bases, with 12 bases between. Germline lookup yields CDR1 SGHAT and CDR2 FQDESV (reference sequence). The CDR3 nucleotides are TGTGCCAGCAGCTCCGAGCTATCGGAAGAGACCCAGTACTTC. Protein product: CASSSELSEETQYF. Looking up the rest from reference TRBV11-1 and TRBJ2-5 gives the full variable domain: EAEVAQSPRYKITEKSQAVAFWCDPISGHATLYWYRQILGQGPELLVQFQDESVVDDSQLPKDRFSAERLKGVDSTLKIQPAELGDSAMYLCASSSELSEETQYFGPGTRLLVL.

About this clone: The same CDR3 also results from other DNA sequences found in this sample. The V gene is TRBV27, the J gene TRBJ1-2; 7 bases line up with TRBD1. With V trimmed by 0 bases and J by 2 bases, 0 bases remained unmatched. The CDR3 is 14 amino acids. Germline loops: CDR1 MNHEY, CDR2 SMNVEV (reference sequence). CDR3 amino acids: CASSLSQGNYGYTF. In nucleotides, the CDR3 is TGTGCCAGCAGTTTATCACAGGGGAACTATGGCTACACCTTC.

DNA for the CDR3: TGTGCCAGTAGTATGGGGACAGCAAGCTCCTACGAGCAGTACTTC. As protein: CASSMGTASSYEQYF. This chain uses TRBV19 with TRBJ2-7; TRBD1 agrees at 7 bases. J was trimmed by 0 bases and V by 3 bases; bases with no gene match: 5. Germline V gene lookup returns CDR1 LNHDA and CDR2 SQIVND (reference sequence). The CDR3 is made up of 15 amino acids.

The chain links TRBV10-2 to TRBJ2-7; TRBD2 aligns across 13 bases. Per germline, CDR1 WSHSY and CDR2 SAAADI. Germline trimming cut 3 bases from V and 5 bases from J; bases unmatched to any gene: 10. The CDR3 runs 17 residues. This chain's CDR3 is CASSDPLAGGGRDEQYF. The DNA of the CDR3 is TGCGCCAGCAGTGACCCACTAGCGGGAGGGGGGCGCGACGAGCAGTACTTC.

The chain joins TRBV9 to TRBJ1-3; TRBD1 matches 9 bases. CDR1 and CDR2 (germline): SGDLS, YYNGEE. V shed 5 bases and J 4 bases; nucleotides not matched to a gene: 4. There are 14 residues in the CDR3. The CDR3 region is CASRGTGSGNTIYF. The CDR3 nucleotides are TGTGCCAGCAGGGGGACAGGGTCGGGAAACACCATATATTTT.

The chain employs TRBV7-9 and TRBJ2-7, with D tentatively TRBD1 (5 bases). Germline V gene sequence: CDR1 SEHNR, CDR2 FQNEAQ (reference sequence). This CDR3 contains 17 residues. Trimming shortened V by 7 bases and J by 5 bases, and 27 bases separated the two germline ends. CDR3 in amino acids: CASNTGGQGRLVHEQYF. CDR3 nucleotides: TGTGCCAGCAACACGGGTGGGCAGGGTCGGCTCGTCCACGAGCAGTACTTC.

V and J are TRBV5-1 and TRBJ2-3; tentatively, D is TRBD1 (6 bases). There are 14 residues in the CDR3. In germline, CDR1 is SGHRS, CDR2 YFSETQ. V was clipped by 2 bases and J by 2 bases, with 9 bases between them. CDR3 residues: CASSFWTATDTQYF. In DNA form, the CDR3 reads TGCGCCAGCAGCTTCTGGACAGCCACAGATACGCAGTATTTT. The full variable domain, rest sourced from reference TRBV5-1 and TRBJ2-3, is KAGVTQTPRYLIKTRGQQVTLSCSPISGHRSVSWYQQTPGQGLQFLFEYFSETQRNKGNFPGRFSGRQFSNSRSEMNVSTLELGDSALYLCASSFWTATDTQYFGPGTRLTVL.

The CDR3 DNA reads as TGTGCCAGCAGCCCCCCTCTGGGACCTGAAGCTTTCTTT. Translation gives CASSPPLGPEAFF. The chain combines TRBV7-9 with TRBJ1-1, with D possibly being TRBD1 (5 bases). Per the germline V gene, CDR1 is SEHNR and CDR2 is FQNEAQ (reference sequence). The CDR3 is 13 amino acids. Trimming took off 5 bases at V and 6 bases at J, with 13 bases between the two ends.

The V and J genes are TRBV5-6 and TRBJ2-4; TRBD1 aligns across 8 bases. CDR1 and CDR2 (germline): SGHDT, YYEEEE. V gave up 2 bases and J gave up 6 bases; unmatched junction bases: 4. This CDR3 region has 14 residues. The CDR3 DNA reads as TGTGCCAGCAGCTTCGGACAGGGACTAAACATTCAGTACTTC. Its translation is CASSFGQGLNIQYF.

Turning to this clone: Other nucleotide sequences from this sample produce the same CDR3. This chain uses TRBV19 with TRBJ1-1; no reliable D call. V was cut by 2 bases and J by 3 bases, with 1 base left in between. Germline CDR1 LNHDA, CDR2 SQIVND (reference sequence). The CDR3 is 11 amino acids. The CDR3 sequence: CASSIYTEAFF. The CDR3 DNA reads as TGTGCCAGTAGTATATACACTGAAGCTTTCTTT.

The genes are TRBV27 and TRBJ2-7; tentatively, D is TRBD1 (5 bases). This CDR3 comprises 16 residues. Trimming cost V 3 bases and J 2 bases, with 17 bases left between them. The germline CDR1 and CDR2 sequences are MNHEY and SMNVEV (reference sequence). CDR3 DNA: TGTGCCAGCAGTTTGGTCAGGGTGAATGGGCCCTACGAGCAGTACTTC. Translated: CASSLVRVNGPYEQYF.

The chain joins TRBV10-2 to TRBJ2-7; D uncertain. Per germline, CDR1 WSHSY and CDR2 SAAADI. Trimming pared 2 bases from V and 7 bases from J, leaving 21 bases between. This CDR3 contains 16 residues. This CDR3 is CASSETVLSANAEQYF. The CDR3 nucleotides are TGCGCCAGCAGTGAGACTGTCCTAAGCGCCAACGCTGAGCAGTACTTC.

The gene calls are TRBV4-1 and TRBJ2-7; D possibly corresponds to TRBD2 (6 bases). Trimming removed 3 bases from V and 5 bases from J, with 11 bases in between. The CDR3 is 13 amino acids. Germline V gives CDR1 MGHRA, CDR2 YSYEKL. The CDR3 bases are TGCGCCAGCAGCCAGAAAGCGGGCCACGAGCAGTACTTC. This sequence encodes CASSQKAGHEQYF.

The chain links TRBV7-8 to TRBJ1-2; 10 bases map to TRBD1. Germline trimming cut 2 bases from V and 6 bases from J; bases unmatched to any gene: 6. Germline CDR1 is SGHVS and CDR2 is FQNEAQ. The CDR3 loop spans 15 amino acids. The DNA of the CDR3 is TGTGCCAGCAGCTTACTTTCGGGGACAGGGGATGGCTACACCTTC. Translated, it gives CASSLLSGTGDGYTF.

The rearrangement uses TRBV10-2 and TRBJ1-1, with no clear D. From germline, CDR1 is WSHSY and CDR2 SAAADI. V lost 2 bases to trimming and J lost 4 bases, with 5 bases between them. This CDR3 is built from 12 residues. The CDR3 spells CASSEEGTEAFF. The DNA for the CDR3 is TGCGCCAGCAGTGAGGAGGGCACTGAAGCTTTCTTT.

CDR3 sequence: CASSLSWVGGPGETQYF. CDR3 bases: TGTGCCAGCAGTTTATCGTGGGTTGGGGGGCCGGGGGAGACCCAGTACTTC. This rearrangement joins TRBV27 to TRBJ2-5, with D perhaps matching TRBD1 or TRBD2 (6 bases each). The germline V gene has CDR1 MNHEY and CDR2 SMNVEV (reference sequence). This CDR3 has 17 amino acids. V gave up 0 bases and J gave up 5 bases, with 19 bases separating them.